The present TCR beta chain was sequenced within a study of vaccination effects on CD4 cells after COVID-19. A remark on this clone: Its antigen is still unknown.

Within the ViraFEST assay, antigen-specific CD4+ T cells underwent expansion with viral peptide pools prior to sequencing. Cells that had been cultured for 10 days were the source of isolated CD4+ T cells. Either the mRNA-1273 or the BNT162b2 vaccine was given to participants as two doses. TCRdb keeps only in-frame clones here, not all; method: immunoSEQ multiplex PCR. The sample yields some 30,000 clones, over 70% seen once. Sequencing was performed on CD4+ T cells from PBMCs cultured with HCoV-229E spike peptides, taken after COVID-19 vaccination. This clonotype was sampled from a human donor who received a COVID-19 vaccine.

In nucleotides, the CDR3 is TGTGCCAGTAGTGTAAGGGAGTACACTGAAGCTTTCTTT. Translation: CASSVREYTEAFF. The rearrangement links TRBV19 to TRBJ1-1; D is ambiguous. Looked up from germline, CDR1 is LNHDA and CDR2 is SQIVND (reference sequence). V shed 5 bases and J shed 3 bases, with 10 bases lying between them. The CDR3 has 13 residues.